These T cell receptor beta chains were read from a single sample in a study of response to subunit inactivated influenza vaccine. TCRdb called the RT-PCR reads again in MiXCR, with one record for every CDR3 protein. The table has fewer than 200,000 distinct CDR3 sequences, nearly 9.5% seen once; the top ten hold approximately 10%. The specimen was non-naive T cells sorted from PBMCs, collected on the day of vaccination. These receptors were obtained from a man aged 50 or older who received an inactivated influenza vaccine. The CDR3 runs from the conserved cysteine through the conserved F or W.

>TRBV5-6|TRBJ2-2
CASSLLRSHRGKTGELFF
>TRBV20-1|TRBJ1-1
CSASRMNTEAFF
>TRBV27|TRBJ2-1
CASSPRDPGTYNEQFF
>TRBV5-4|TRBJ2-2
CASSIDRGHPELFF
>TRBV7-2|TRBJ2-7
CASSLPGRYEQYF
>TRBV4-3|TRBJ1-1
CASSQDGTGYTEAFF
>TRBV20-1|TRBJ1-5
CSAHRQDREEPQHF
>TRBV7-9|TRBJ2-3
CASSLGGGVTDTQYF
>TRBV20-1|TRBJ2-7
CSARDRVGQGLSYEQYF
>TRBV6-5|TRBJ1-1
CASSSGGQGVRAFF
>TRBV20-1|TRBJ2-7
CSARPFLDRGPNEQYF
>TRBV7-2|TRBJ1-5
CASSSGGGQPQHF
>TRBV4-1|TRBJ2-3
CASNRQGARTDTQYF
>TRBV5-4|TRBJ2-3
CASSLFSGAGTDTQYF
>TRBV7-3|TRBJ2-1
CASSRLPGPSSNNEQFF
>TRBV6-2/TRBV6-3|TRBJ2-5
CASSSGTARWTQYF
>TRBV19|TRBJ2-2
CASSIDPVWLGELFF
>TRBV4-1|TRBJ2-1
CASSQGALAGGRGKQFF
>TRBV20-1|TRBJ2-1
CSARTGQGDNEQFF
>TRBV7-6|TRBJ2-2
CASTVTLPDKYTGELFF
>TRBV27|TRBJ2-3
CASSSSLRDWKSTDTQYF
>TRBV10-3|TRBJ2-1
CAIQLSGSDNEQFF
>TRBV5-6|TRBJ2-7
CASSPKWQGFNEQYF
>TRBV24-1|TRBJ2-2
CATSDFVGTGFTGELFF
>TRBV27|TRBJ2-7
CASSEVAGAYEQYF
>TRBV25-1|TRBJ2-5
CASSSSLGQVQETQYF
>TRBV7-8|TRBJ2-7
CASSISGGALYEQYF
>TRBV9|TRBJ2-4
CASSVGGQAKNIQYF
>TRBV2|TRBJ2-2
CASSAQRGANGELFF
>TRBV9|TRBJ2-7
CASSVGTSGRYSYEQYF
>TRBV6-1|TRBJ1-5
CASSEAVGYQPQHF
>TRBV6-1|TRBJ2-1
CASSLGGIDEQFF
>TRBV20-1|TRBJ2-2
CSASSTGTSAATGELFF
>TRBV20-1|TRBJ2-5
CSTGGQGTQYF
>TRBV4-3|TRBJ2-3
CASSQGPLPDTQYF
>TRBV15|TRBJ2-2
CATSRPGLADTNTGELFF
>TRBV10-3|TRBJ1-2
CAISSTGLGGGYTF
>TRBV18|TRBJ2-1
CASSQGGNEQFF